This entry lists 9 T cell receptor beta chains sequenced from one sample in a study of blood T cell repertoires in COVID-19. The data were produced by immunoSEQ multiplex PCR, yet TCRdb's version contains in-frame clones alone and is incomplete. The repertoire includes 150,000 to 160,000 clones, approximately 80% of them detected once, and 25% to 30% sits in the top ten. Material for sequencing was peripheral blood. All receptors come from a woman aged 60 to 75 with acute or convalescent COVID-19.

The chain carries TRBV3-1 (or the pseudogene TRBV3-2) and TRBJ1-1; unclear D gene. The CDR3 is made up of 14 amino acids. The germline gives CDR1 LGHDT, CDR2 YNNKEL (reference sequence). V lost 7 bases to trimming and J lost 4 bases, with 16 bases between them. The CDR3 spells CASTPPGLVTEAFF. The CDR3 coding sequence is TGTGCCAGCACCCCACCGGGATTGGTCACTGAAGCTTTCTTT.

The chain links TRBV15 to TRBJ1-2, with a tentative D call TRBD1 (6 bases). The V end was cut by 0 bases, the J end by 7 bases, with 24 bases between. CDR1 and CDR2 (germline): LNHNV, YYDKDF (reference sequence). The CDR3 sequence is 18 residues long. CDR3 nucleotide sequence: TGTGCCACCAGCAGAGATGGGGGGGGCTCTCATTTTAGGCGTGGCTACACCTTC. Encoded protein: CATSRDGGGSHFRRGYTF.

V gene TRBV5-8 combines with J gene TRBJ2-2, with TRBD2 matching 8 bases. Germline assignment: CDR1 SGHTS and CDR2 YDEGEE. This CDR3 region has 14 residues. With V trimmed by 4 bases and J by 4 bases, 3 bases remained unmatched. CDR3 DNA: TGTGCCAGCAGCCTAGCGGGCTTCACCGGGGAGCTGTTTTTT. Its translation is CASSLAGFTGELFF.

The genes are TRBV9 and TRBJ2-6; the D gene is possibly TRBD2 (6 bases). V dropped 6 bases and J dropped 4 bases, with 8 bases sitting between them. CDR1 and CDR2 (germline): SGDLS, YYNGEE. This CDR3 is 13 amino acids long. In DNA, the CDR3 is TGTGCCAGCACTGCGGGGGGGGCCAACGTCCTGACTTTC. This sequence encodes CASTAGGANVLTF. The whole variable domain, filled in from reference TRBV9 and TRBJ2-6, reads DSGVTQTPKHLITATGQRVTLRCSPRSGDLSVYWYQQSLDQGLQFLIQYYNGEERAKGNILERFSAQQFPDLHSELNLSSLELGDSALYFCASTAGGANVLTFGAGSRLTVL.

The gene calls are TRBV5-1 and TRBJ1-2, with 7 bases matching TRBD1. CDR1 SGHRS and CDR2 YFSETQ come from the germline V gene. CDR3 size: 15 residues. The trim removed 0 bases at V and 1 base at J, leaving 3 bases unmatched. CDR3 in amino acids: CASSLAGGDNYGYTF. DNA for the CDR3: TGCGCCAGCAGCTTGGCAGGGGGAGATAACTATGGCTACACCTTC.

This clone has just one count. The CDR3 DNA reads as TGCGCCAGCATCTCTGGAGGACTAGCGGGGGGCCCTTCCTACAATGAGCAGTTCTTC. Translation gives CASISGGLAGGPSYNEQFF. The chain joins TRBV5-1 to TRBJ2-1, with TRBD2 matching over 14 bases. The CDR3 consists of 19 residues. From germline, CDR1 is SGHRS and CDR2 YFSETQ. J lost 1 base, V lost 6 bases, and 12 bases had no gene match.

The V and J genes are TRBV11-3 and TRBJ1-1, with TRBD1 matching 8 bases. Trimming took 2 bases from V and 4 from J; bases not matched to a gene: 0. The V gene's germline CDR1 is SGHNT and CDR2 YENEEA. The CDR3 has 13 residues. The CDR3 protein is CASSLTGGTEAFF. The CDR3 coding sequence is TGTGCCAGCAGCTTAACAGGGGGCACTGAAGCTTTCTTT. The variable domain in full, with the rest retrieved from reference TRBV11-3 and TRBJ1-1, is EAGVVQSPRYKIIEKKQPVAFWCNPISGHNTLYWYLQNLGQGPELLIRYENEEAVDDSQLPKDRFSAERLKGVDSTLKIQPAELGDSAVYLCASSLTGGTEAFFGQGTRLTVV.

This chain joins TRBV19 and TRBJ1-6; D unclear. This CDR3 has 13 residues. Germline V lookup: CDR1 LNHDA, CDR2 SQIVND (reference sequence). V was trimmed by 9 bases and J by 6 bases, leaving 12 bases between them. The DNA of the CDR3 is TGTGCCAGCGAGGGCACCGGTAATTCACCCCTCCACTTT. Translating gives CASEGTGNSPLHF.

This clone was seen just once. The rearrangement joins TRBV5-1 to TRBJ2-5; 9 bases are a match to TRBD2. Germline lookup yields CDR1 SGHRS and CDR2 YFSETQ. The V and J ends lost 2 bases and 2 bases, in that order; junction bases with no gene match: 7. The CDR3 has 16 residues. CDR3 sequence: CASSLGSGGNQETQYF. DNA for the CDR3: TGCGCCAGCAGCTTAGGCAGCGGGGGGAATCAAGAGACCCAGTACTTC.